Below, 8 T cell receptor beta chains from the same sample are listed, as sequenced in a study of cytomegalovirus exposure and HLA in healthy donors. The PCR employed 60 Vbeta primers together with 13 Jbeta primers. Profiling relied on immunoSEQ multiplex PCR, and the TCRdb table lists in-frame clones only, not all of them. The table records 110,000 or so clones, about 72% of them present only once. The specimen sequenced was PBMCs. All receptors derive from a man between 50 and 59 years old in good health and CMV-seropositive.

The V gene is TRBV5-1, the J gene TRBJ2-5; the match to TRBD2 covers 11 bases. This CDR3 is 16 amino acids long. Per germline, CDR1 SGHRS and CDR2 YFSETQ. V gave up 3 bases and J gave up 5 bases; unmatched junction bases: 9. CDR3 loop: CASSYTSGGGLETQYF. The CDR3 DNA follows: TGCGCCAGCAGCTATACTAGCGGGGGCGGCTTGGAGACCCAGTACTTC.

V is TRBV5-1 and J is TRBJ1-2; 10 bases line up with TRBD1. Losses at the gene ends were 7 bases for V and 3 bases for J; bases not matched to a gene: 3. Germline CDR1 is SGHRS and CDR2 is YFSETQ. This CDR3 has 13 amino acids. The CDR3 region is CASSGTGDYGYTF. As DNA, the CDR3 is TGCGCCAGCTCCGGGACAGGGGACTATGGCTACACCTTC.

The V call is TRBV12-5, the J call TRBJ1-1; D remains ambiguous. Germline assignment: CDR1 LGHNT and CDR2 FRNRAP. Trimming took off 3 bases at V and 1 base at J, with 9 bases between the two ends. The length of the CDR3 is 14 residues. The CDR3 region has the DNA TGTGCTAGTGGTTTCGATGGCTGGAACACTGAAGCTTTCTTT. Amino acids: CASGFDGWNTEAFF. The complete variable domain, with remaining parts taken from reference TRBV12-5 and TRBJ1-1, reads DARVTQTPRHKVTEMGQEVTMRCQPILGHNTVFWYRQTMMQGLELLAYFRNRAPLDDSGMPKDRFSAEMPDATLATLKIQPSEPRDSAVYFCASGFDGWNTEAFFGQGTRLTVV.

The chain links TRBV7-8 to TRBJ1-5; 7 bases agree with TRBD1. Germline V gene sequence: CDR1 SGHVS, CDR2 FQNEAQ. The CDR3 is made up of 16 amino acids. Unmatched junction bases numbered 4, after V lost 0 bases and J lost 2 bases. The CDR3 DNA sequence: TGTGCCAGCAGCTTAGCGTTTGGGACAGGCAATCAGCCCCAGCATTTT. It codes for CASSLAFGTGNQPQHF.

This clone was found a few times. The chain is built from TRBV27 and TRBJ1-1, with 7 bases fitting TRBD1. V was clipped by 6 bases and J by 1 base; unmatched bases: 8. The CDR3 has 15 amino acids. The germline V gene encodes CDR1 MNHEY and CDR2 SMNVEV (reference sequence). The CDR3 sequence is CASRGQRQSNTEAFF. CDR3 DNA: TGTGCCAGCAGGGGACAGCGCCAATCGAACACTGAAGCTTTCTTT.

In this sample, this clone turned up once. The rearrangement links TRBV5-4 to TRBJ2-7; 10 bases are a match to TRBD1. Germline lookup yields CDR1 SGHNT and CDR2 YYREEE (reference sequence). This CDR3 spans 15 amino acids. V shed 3 bases and J 2 bases; nucleotides not matched to a gene: 5. The CDR3 bases are TGTGCCAGCAGCTCAGGACAGGGGGTTACCTACGAGCAGTACTTC. As protein: CASSSGQGVTYEQYF.

The gene calls are TRBV28 and TRBJ2-7, with D perhaps TRBD2 (6 bases). V lost 4 bases to trimming and J lost 3 bases, with 19 bases between them. Germline CDR1 and CDR2: MDHEN and SYDVKM. The CDR3 length is 16 residues. The CDR3 nucleotides read TGTGCCAGCAGTTCCGGGACTCTTGGACCGATCTACGAGCAGTACTTC. It is translated as CASSSGTLGPIYEQYF.

The chain is built from TRBV9 and TRBJ2-7, with TRBD1 matching 7 bases. The CDR3 runs 14 residues. The V segment lost 1 base and the J segment 1 base; nucleotides outside the gene matches: 2. The germline V gene encodes CDR1 SGDLS and CDR2 YYNGEE. CDR3 amino acids: CASSVTQGSYEQYF. The DNA of the CDR3 is TGTGCCAGCAGCGTAACACAGGGGTCCTACGAGCAGTACTTC.